This TCR beta chain was recovered during a study of PD-L1 blockade in urothelial cancer. Study-wide results and limits: Durable benefit accompanied greater 3-week expansion of tumor-associated blood clones.

The table came from immunoSEQ multiplex PCR; TCRdb's copy has only in-frame clones and leaves some out. Here the sample spans around 120,000 clones, around 89% being singletons. CDR3 length: 14 residues. CDR1 and CDR2 (germline): MNHEY, SVGAGI. Deletions cut 0 bases from V and 5 bases from J, with 7 bases between. Time point meaning: peripheral blood 6 weeks after treatment start. Patients' urothelial carcinoma was locally advanced or metastatic. Turning to this clone: Its antigen is undetermined.

The chain joins TRBV6-5 to TRBJ2-2; the D is unclear. This material consisted of PBMCs, taken around atezolizumab (anti-PD-L1) treatment. The TCR comes from a man aged 55 to 70 with urothelial cancer. CDR3 nucleotide sequence: TGTGCCAGCAGTTACTCCCGGTGGACCGGGGAGCTGTTTTTT. It translates to CASSYSRWTGELFF.